This entry is about one T cell receptor beta chain. There is no known antigen for this receptor. Base qualities are not recorded, but no much larger clone differs from it by a single base. The data belong to a study of glioma-infiltrating T cells after dendritic cell vaccination (dated by TCRdb to 2016 to 2017). Regarding the study in general: The cohort comprised around 15 glioblastoma patients from Phase I and II dendritic cell vaccination trials, 9 newly diagnosed and 6 with recurrent disease. The vaccine was prepared from monocyte-derived dendritic cells that were cultured for around 7 days with IL-4 and GM-CSF and then pulsed overnight with autologous tumor lysate. Tumor-infiltrating lymphocyte content was quantified and tumor and blood repertoires were compared in dendritic cell-vaccinated glioblastoma patients by deep sequencing of TCR beta CDR3 regions. Each patient got three intradermal injections of the dendritic cell vaccine, spaced at biweekly intervals, in the arm below the axilla. Survival after dendritic cell vaccination was correlated with TCR sequencing metrics, such as TIL content and the overlap between tumor and blood repertoires. Between the early 2000s and the early 2010s, patients were given autologous tumor lysate-pulsed dendritic cell vaccination.

TCRB CDR3 regions were amplified from roughly 1.8 ug genomic DNA, or all available DNA if less, using the immunoSEQ assay. For multiplex PCR, 60 forward primers for TCR V beta segments and 13 reverse primers for J beta segments were used. To estimate reads per starting template, synthetic control templates were spiked into each sample at limiting dilution. The Illumina HiSeq System generated sequencing reads of 87 bp. The original pipeline was this. PCR and sequencing errors were removed by merging closely related sequences with a nearest neighbor algorithm. TCR overlap was measured as the percentage of unique tumor TCR beta sequences that were also present in the peripheral blood of the same patient. TCRdb re-hosts the immuneACCESS table, in-frame sequences only. Its copies lack some clones; in the studies checked, an unresolved V gene accounts for under half of them, and the cause for the rest is not known. The DNA gave D and trimming, while V, J and clone size come from that table. The sample contains tens of thousands of clones, over 85% of them found a single time. The ten largest clones capture approximately 2.9% of the sample.

Based on the germline V gene, the CDR1 and CDR2 sequences are SGHVS and FQNEAQ. The CDR3 spans 17 residues, from the cysteine through the phenylalanine. The entry retains the CDR3 DNA only, 51 bases that are in frame from base 1. V lost 3 bases and J lost 2 bases, and the count of bases not matched to a germline gene is 12. To be selected, patients needed enough residual fresh-frozen tumor tissue and more than two years of available survival data. None of the glioblastoma patients carried an isocitrate dehydrogenase mutation, although molecular status otherwise varied. PBMC were collected before vaccination, two weeks after the third vaccination, and at tumor progression if tumor progression occurred. The Qiagen DNeasy Blood extraction Kit was used to extract genomic DNA. Broad study findings and their caveats: Higher estimated pretreatment TIL content predicted longer time to progression and overall survival after dendritic cell vaccination. The cohort was small and heterogeneous, with few patients having full blood and tumor sets and even fewer initial-recurrent tumor pairs. No direct relationship between TCR clonality and survival was found, suggesting that a diverse polyclonal response may matter. The TCR overlap response model with three groups was called speculative and said to need prospective validation.

The TCR originated in a human donor with glioblastoma. Recombination connected TRBV7-8 to TRBJ1-2; 7 nucleotides in the junction match TRBD1. The starting material was blood, obtained before dendritic cell vaccination. This receptor carries the CDR3 CASSFFPRGQLNYGYTF. In nucleotides, the sequence is TGTGCCAGCAGCTTTTTCCCTCGGGGACAGCTAAACTATGGCTACACCTTC. Reference TRBV7-8 and TRBJ1-2 proteins supply the regions before and after the CDR3; the full variable domain is: GAGVSQSPRYKVAKRGQDVALRCDPISGHVSLFWYQQALGQGPEFLTYFQNEAQLDKSGLPSDRFFAERPEGSVSTLKIQRTQQEDSAVYLCASSFFPRGQLNYGYTFGSGTRLTVV.